This T cell receptor beta chain comes out of a study of blood T cell repertoires in COVID-19. The overall study: T cells, B-cell-depleted T cells, or PBMCs provided the cDNA or gDNA that served as material.

Germline V gene data show CDR1 as SQVTM and CDR2 as ANQGSEA. The V end lost 1 base, the J end lost 0 bases, and 13 bases lay between the germline ends. This CDR3 contains 15 residues. The repertoire was sequenced with immunoSEQ multiplex PCR; TCRdb's copy has only in-frame clones and lacks some. The data show about 150,000 clones, 87% seen once. The rearrangement joins TRBV29-1 to TRBJ2-7; D uncertain. The origin of this receptor is a woman aged 45-60 years with acute or convalescent COVID-19. The sequenced material came from peripheral blood. The CDR3 region has the DNA TGCAGCGTTGAAGTTCCCCTTGATAGCTCCTACGAGCAGTACTTC. As protein: CSVEVPLDSSYEQYF.